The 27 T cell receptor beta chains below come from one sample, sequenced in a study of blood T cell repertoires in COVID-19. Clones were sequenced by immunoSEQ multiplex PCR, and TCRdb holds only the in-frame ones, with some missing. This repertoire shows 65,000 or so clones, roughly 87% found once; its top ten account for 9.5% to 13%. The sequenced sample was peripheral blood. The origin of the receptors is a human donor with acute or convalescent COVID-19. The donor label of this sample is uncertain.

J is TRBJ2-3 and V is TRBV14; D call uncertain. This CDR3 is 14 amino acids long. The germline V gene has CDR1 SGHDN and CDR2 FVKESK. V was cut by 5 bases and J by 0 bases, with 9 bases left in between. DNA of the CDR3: TGTGCCAGCAGCTTTCCCTTGAGCACAGATACGCAGTATTTT. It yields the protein CASSFPLSTDTQYF.

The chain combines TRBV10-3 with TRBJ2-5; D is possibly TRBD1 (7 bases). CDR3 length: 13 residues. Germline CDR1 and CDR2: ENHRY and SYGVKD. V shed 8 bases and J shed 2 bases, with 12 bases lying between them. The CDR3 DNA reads TGTGCCATCGGAGGGGGACAGCAAGAGACCCAGTACTTC. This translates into CAIGGGQQETQYF.

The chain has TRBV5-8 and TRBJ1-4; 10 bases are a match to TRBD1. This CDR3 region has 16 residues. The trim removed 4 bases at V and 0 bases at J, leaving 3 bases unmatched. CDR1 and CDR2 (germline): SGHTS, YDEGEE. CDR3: CASSNGQGATNEKLFF. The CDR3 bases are TGTGCCAGCAGCAACGGACAGGGGGCAACTAATGAAAAACTGTTTTTT.

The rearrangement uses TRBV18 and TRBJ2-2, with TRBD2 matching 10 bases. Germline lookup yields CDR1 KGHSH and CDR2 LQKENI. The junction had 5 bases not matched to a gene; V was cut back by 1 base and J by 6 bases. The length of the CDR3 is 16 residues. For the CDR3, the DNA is TGTGCCAGCTCACCACGTAGCGGGGGGCTCTCCGGGGAGCTGTTTTTT. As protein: CASSPRSGGLSGELFF.

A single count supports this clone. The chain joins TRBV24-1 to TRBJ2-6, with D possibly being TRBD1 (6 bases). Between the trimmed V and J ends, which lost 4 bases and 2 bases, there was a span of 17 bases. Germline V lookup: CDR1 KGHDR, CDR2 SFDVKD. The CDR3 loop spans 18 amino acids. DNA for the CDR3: TGTGCCACCAGTGACACGACACCGAGGGGGACTGGGGCCAACGTCCTGACTTTC. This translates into CATSDTTPRGTGANVLTF.

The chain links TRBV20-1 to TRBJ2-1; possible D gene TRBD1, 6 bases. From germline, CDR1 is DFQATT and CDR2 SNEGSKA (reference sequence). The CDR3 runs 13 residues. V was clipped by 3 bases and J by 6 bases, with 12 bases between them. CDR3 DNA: TGCAGTGCTAGTTCTACCAGGGGCAATGAGCAGTTCTTC. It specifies CSASSTRGNEQFF.

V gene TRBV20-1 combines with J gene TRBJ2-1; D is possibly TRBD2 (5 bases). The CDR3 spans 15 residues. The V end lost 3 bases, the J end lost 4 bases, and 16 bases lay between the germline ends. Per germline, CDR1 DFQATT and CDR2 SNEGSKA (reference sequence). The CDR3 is CSASRNPRGYNEQFF. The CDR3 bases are TGCAGTGCTAGTCGGAACCCCCGGGGATACAATGAGCAGTTCTTC.

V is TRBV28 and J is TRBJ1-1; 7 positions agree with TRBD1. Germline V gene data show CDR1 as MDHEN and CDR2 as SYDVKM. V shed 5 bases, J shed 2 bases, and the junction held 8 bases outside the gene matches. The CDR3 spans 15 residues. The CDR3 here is CASSVKRQGNTEAFF. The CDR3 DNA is TGTGCCAGCAGTGTAAAGAGACAGGGTAACACTGAAGCTTTCTTT.

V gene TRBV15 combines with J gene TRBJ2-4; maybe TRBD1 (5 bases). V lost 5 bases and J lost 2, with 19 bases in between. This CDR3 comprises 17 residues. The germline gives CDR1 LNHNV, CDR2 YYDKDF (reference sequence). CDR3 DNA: TGTGCCACCAGCGGACGATGGGGCGCAGGGACCAAAAACATTCAGTACTTC. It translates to CATSGRWGAGTKNIQYF.

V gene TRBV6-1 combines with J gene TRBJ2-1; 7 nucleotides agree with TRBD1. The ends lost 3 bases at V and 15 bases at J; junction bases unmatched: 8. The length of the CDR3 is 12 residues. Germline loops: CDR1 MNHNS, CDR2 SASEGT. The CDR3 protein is CASSDRQGPGFF. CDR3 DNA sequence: TGTGCCAGCAGTGACAGACAGGGCCCGGGGTTCTTC.

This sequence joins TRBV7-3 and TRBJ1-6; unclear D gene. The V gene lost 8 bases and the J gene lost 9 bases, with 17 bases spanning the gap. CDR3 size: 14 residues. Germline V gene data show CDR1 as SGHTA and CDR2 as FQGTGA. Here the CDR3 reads CASPVGRRCSPLHF. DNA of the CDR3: TGTGCCAGCCCCGTTGGGAGGAGATGTTCACCCCTCCACTTT.

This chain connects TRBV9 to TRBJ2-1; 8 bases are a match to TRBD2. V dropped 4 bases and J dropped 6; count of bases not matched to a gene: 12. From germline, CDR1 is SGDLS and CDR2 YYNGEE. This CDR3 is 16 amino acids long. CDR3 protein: CASSPQAGREGNEQFF. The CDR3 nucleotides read TGTGCCAGCAGCCCCCAAGCCGGGAGGGAGGGCAATGAGCAGTTCTTC.

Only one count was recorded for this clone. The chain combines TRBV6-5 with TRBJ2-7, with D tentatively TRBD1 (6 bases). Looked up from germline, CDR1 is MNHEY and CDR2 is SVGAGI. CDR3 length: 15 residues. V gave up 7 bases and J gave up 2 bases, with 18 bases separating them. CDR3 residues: CASTITGTWTYEQYF. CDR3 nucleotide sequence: TGTGCCAGCACCATTACCGGGACATGGACCTACGAGCAGTACTTC.

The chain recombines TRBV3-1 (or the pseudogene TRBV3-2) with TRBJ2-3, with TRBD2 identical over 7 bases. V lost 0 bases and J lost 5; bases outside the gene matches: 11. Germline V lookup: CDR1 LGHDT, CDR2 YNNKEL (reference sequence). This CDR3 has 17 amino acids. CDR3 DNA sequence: TGTGCCAGCAGCCAAGATCCATCGGGAGGAAGGGTAGATACGCAGTATTTT. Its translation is CASSQDPSGGRVDTQYF.

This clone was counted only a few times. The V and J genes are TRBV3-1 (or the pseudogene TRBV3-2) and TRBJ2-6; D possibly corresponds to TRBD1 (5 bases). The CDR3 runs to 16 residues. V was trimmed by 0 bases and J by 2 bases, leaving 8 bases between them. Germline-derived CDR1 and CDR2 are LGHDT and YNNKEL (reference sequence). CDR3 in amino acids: CASSQDIGAGANVLTF. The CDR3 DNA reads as TGTGCCAGCAGCCAAGATATAGGGGCTGGGGCCAACGTCCTGACTTTC.

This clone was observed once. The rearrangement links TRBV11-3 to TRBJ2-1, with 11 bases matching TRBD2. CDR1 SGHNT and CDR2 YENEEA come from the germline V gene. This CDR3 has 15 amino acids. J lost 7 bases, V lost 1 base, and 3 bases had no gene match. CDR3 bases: TGTGCCAGCAGCTTAGGGTCTAGCGGGGGGAATGAGCAGTTCTTC. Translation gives CASSLGSSGGNEQFF. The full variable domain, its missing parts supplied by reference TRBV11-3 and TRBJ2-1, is EAGVVQSPRYKIIEKKQPVAFWCNPISGHNTLYWYLQNLGQGPELLIRYENEEAVDDSQLPKDRFSAERLKGVDSTLKIQPAELGDSAVYLCASSLGSSGGNEQFFGPGTRLTVL.

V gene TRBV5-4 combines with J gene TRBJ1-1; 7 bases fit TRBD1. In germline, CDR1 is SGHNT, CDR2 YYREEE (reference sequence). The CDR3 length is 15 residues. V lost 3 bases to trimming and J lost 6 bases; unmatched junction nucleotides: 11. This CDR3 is CASSSDRNRGSEAFF. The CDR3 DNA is TGTGCCAGCAGCTCAGACCGAAACAGGGGTTCTGAAGCTTTCTTT.

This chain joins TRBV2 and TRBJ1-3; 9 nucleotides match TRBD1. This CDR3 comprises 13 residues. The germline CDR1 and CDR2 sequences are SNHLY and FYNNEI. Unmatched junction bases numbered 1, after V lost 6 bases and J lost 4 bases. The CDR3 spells CASSGTGGNTIYF. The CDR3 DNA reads TGTGCCAGCAGCGGGACAGGGGGAAACACCATATATTTT.

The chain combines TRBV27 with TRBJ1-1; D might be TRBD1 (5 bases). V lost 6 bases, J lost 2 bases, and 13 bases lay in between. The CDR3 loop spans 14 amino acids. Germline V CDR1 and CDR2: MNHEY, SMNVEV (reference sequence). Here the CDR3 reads CASSKGSKNTEAFF. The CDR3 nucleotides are TGTGCCAGCAGCAAGGGGTCGAAAAACACTGAAGCTTTCTTT.

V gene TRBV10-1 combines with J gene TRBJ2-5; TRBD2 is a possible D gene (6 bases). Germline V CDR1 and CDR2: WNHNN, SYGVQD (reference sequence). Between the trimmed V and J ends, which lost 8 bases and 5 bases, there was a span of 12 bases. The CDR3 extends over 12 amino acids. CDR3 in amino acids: CASRGTGETQYF. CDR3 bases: TGCGCCAGCCGGGGGACGGGTGAGACCCAGTACTTC.

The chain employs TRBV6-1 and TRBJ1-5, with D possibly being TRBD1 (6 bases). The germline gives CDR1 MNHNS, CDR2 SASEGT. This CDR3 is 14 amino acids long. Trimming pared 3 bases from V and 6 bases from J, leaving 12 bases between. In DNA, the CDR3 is TGTGCCAGCAGTGACAGGGGATCCAGTCAGCCCCAGCATTTT. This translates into CASSDRGSSQPQHF.

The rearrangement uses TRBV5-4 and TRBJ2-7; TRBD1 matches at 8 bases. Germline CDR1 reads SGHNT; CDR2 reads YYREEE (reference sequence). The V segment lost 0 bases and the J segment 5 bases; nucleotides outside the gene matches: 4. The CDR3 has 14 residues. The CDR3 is CASSLARTGNEQYF. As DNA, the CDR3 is TGTGCCAGCAGCTTGGCACGGACAGGGAACGAGCAGTACTTC.

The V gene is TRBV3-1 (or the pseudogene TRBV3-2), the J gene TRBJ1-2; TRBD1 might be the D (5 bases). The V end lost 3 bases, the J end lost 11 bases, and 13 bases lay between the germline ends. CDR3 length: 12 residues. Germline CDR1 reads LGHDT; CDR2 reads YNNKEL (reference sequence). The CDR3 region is CASSHLQGRYTF. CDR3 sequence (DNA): TGTGCCAGCAGCCACCTTCAGGGAAGATACACCTTC.

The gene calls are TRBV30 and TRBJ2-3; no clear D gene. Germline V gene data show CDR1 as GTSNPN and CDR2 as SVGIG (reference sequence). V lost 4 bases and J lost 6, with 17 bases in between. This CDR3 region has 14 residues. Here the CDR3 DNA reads TGTGCCTGGACCCCAGGAAGTATTCGGGATACGCAGTATTTT. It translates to CAWTPGSIRDTQYF.

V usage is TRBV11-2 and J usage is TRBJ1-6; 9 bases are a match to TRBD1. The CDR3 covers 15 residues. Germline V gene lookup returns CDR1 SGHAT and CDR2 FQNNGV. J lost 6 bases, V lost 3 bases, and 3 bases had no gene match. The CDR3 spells CASSFTGQGNSPLHF. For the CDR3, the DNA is TGTGCCAGCAGCTTCACGGGACAGGGTAATTCACCCCTCCACTTT.

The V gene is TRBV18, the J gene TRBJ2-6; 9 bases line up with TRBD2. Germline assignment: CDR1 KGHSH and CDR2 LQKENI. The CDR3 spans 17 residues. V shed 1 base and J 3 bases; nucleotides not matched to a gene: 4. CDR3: CASSPLAGGLGANVLTF. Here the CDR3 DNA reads TGTGCCAGCTCACCACTGGCGGGAGGGCTTGGGGCCAACGTCCTGACTTTC. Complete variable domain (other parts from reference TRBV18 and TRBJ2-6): NAGVMQNPRHLVRRRGQEARLRCSPMKGHSHVYWYRQLPEEGLKFMVYLQKENIIDESGMPKERFSAEFPKEGPSILRIQQVVRGDSAAYFCASSPLAGGLGANVLTFGAGSRLTVL.

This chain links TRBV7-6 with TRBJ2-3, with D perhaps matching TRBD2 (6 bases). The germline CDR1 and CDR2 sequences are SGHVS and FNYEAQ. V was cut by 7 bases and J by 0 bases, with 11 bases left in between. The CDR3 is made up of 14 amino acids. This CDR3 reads CASNVGGSTDTQYF. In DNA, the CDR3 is TGTGCCAGCAATGTGGGGGGTAGCACAGATACGCAGTATTTT. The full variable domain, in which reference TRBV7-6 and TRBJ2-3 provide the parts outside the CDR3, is GAGVSQSPRYKVTKRGQDVALRCDPISGHVSLYWYRQALGQGPEFLTYFNYEAQQDKSGLPNDRFSAERPEGSISTLTIQRTEQRDSAMYRCASNVGGSTDTQYFGPGTRLTVL.